The present T cell receptor (beta chain) was sequenced within a study of blood T cells in healthy people across ages. Study-level background: About one barcoded beta molecule per two T cells was captured by template switching.

There are 15 residues in the CDR3. Germline V lookup: CDR1 MNHEY, CDR2 SVGAGI. The germline V and J ends were trimmed by 6 bases and 0 bases, with 12 bases remaining between them. On this clonotype itself: As yet, its antigen is unknown.

The study, taken as a whole, reports: Estimated diversity that came from one million T cells was considered an underestimate. Reliance upon unsorted PBMCs precluded definitive naive versus antigen-experienced comparison.

A second PCR of 7 to 11 cycles used a sample-barcoded 5' primer and a J-beta primer mix. TCRdb redid the calling of the 5' RACE reads with MiXCR, one entry per CDR3 protein. The table has hundreds of thousands of distinct CDR3 sequences, under 80% seen once. The receptor was derived from a young man in good health. This chain links TRBV6-5 with TRBJ2-1; a weak D match, TRBD2 (5 bases). Specimen: blood. Written as DNA, the CDR3 is TGTGCCAGCAGATCGGGGTACAGCTCCTACAATGAGCAGTTCTTC. Its translation: CASRSGYSSYNEQFF.